The rows below give T cell receptor beta chains drawn from one sample of a study of multiple sclerosis patients with progressive multifocal leukoencephalopathy. Using immunoSEQ multiplex PCR, the repertoire was profiled, and TCRdb retains in-frame clones only, with some absent. Of tens of thousands of clones in the sample, around 92% were seen once. Sequencing input: PBMCs. All receptors come from a man younger than 45 with multiple sclerosis. Both conserved end residues are part of each CDR3. A D gene is named only where the DNA matches it firmly. Only part of the rows carry a size: once, few, many, or a class if the clone is expanded.

TRBV27	TRBD1	NA	TRBJ2-2	TGTGCCATGTACCGGGACAGGGCTATCGGGGAGCTGTTTTTT	CAMYRDRAIGELFF
TRBV4-3	NA	once	TRBJ2-1	TGCGCCAGCAGCCAAGATGGGTCGGGGTCCTACAATGAGCAGTTCTTC	CASSQDGSGSYNEQFF
TRBV15	NA	NA	TRBJ2-7	TGTGCCACCAGCAACCACTGGCCCAGGGGTGGGGACGAGCAGTACTTC	CATSNHWPRGGDEQYF
TRBV11-2	TRBD2	NA	TRBJ2-1	TGTGCCAGCATCCGGGACTATCACTACAATGAGCAGTTCTTC	CASIRDYHYNEQFF
TRBV2	NA	NA	TRBJ2-3	TGTGCCAGCAGTGTGCGGGGCACAGATACGCAGTATTTT	CASSVRGTDTQYF
TRBV5-1	NA	NA	TRBJ1-4	TGCGCCAGCAGCTTGGATGGGGTGGATAATGAAAAACTGTTTTTT	CASSLDGVDNEKLFF
TRBV19	NA	NA	TRBJ1-2	TGTGCCAGTAGTCGACAGGATTTGTATGGCTACACCTTC	CASSRQDLYGYTF
TRBV7-9	NA	NA	TRBJ2-5	TGTGCCAGCAGCTCCTTGGGTGGGCTAGAGACCCAGTACTTC	CASSSLGGLETQYF
TRBV27	NA	NA	TRBJ2-3	TGTGCCAGCAGTGAAGCGGCTAGCACAGATACGCAGTATTTT	CASSEAASTDTQYF
TRBV19	NA	NA	TRBJ2-5	TGTGCCAGTAGTATAAGGAGCGGGCCTCAAGAGACCCAGTACTTC	CASSIRSGPQETQYF
TRBV27	NA	NA	TRBJ2-2	TGTGCCAGCTGGGGAACCGGGGAGCTGTTTTTT	CASWGTGELFF
TRBV5-1	NA	NA	TRBJ2-2	TGCGCCAGCAGCCAGGGCCACCCGGCCGGGGAGCTGTTTTTT	CASSQGHPAGELFF
TRBV18	TRBD1	NA	TRBJ2-1	TGTGCCAGCTCAACAGGGGCGTTGGATGAGCAGTTCTTC	CASSTGALDEQFF
TRBV7-8	NA	NA	TRBJ2-7	TGTGCCAGCAGCTTAGGGGGTATGGAGCAGTACTTC	CASSLGGMEQYF
TRBV30	NA	NA	TRBJ1-4	TGTGCCTGGATGCGGGACAATGAAAAACTGTTTTTT	CAWMRDNEKLFF
TRBV4-3	NA	NA	TRBJ2-5	TGCGCCAGCAGCCAAGAACAGTACCAAGAGACCCAGTACTTC	CASSQEQYQETQYF
TRBV10-3	TRBD1	NA	TRBJ2-1	TGTGCCATCAGTTTCGGACAGGGAAGCTACAATGAGCAGTTCTTC	CAISFGQGSYNEQFF
TRBV6-1	TRBD2	NA	TRBJ2-5	TGTGCCAGCAGTGAAGTTGGGGTAGCGGGGGACCCCCAAGAGACCCAGTACTTC	CASSEVGVAGDPQETQYF
TRBV4-3	NA	NA	TRBJ1-2	TGCGCCAGCAGCCAAGACGGCGGGTCAGGCTACACCTTC	CASSQDGGSGYTF
TRBV19	TRBD2	NA	TRBJ2-1	TGTGCCACCCGGGACTATTTCCGAGGCGGGAATGAGCAGTTCTTC	CATRDYFRGGNEQFF
TRBV19	TRBD1	NA	TRBJ2-3	TGTGCCAGTAGTATGAAGGGGGCATATACGCAGTATTTT	CASSMKGAYTQYF
TRBV9	NA	NA	TRBJ2-3	TGTGCCAGCAGCACCGACCCTAGCACAGATACGCAGTATTTT	CASSTDPSTDTQYF
TRBV5-8	TRBD1	once	TRBJ2-7	TGTGCCGGCAGCTCTCAACAGGGGTGGAACGAGCAGTACTTC	CAGSSQQGWNEQYF
TRBV19	TRBD1	once	TRBJ1-5	TGTGCCAGTAGTGGGCGGGACAGTCAGCCCCAGCATTTT	CASSGRDSQPQHF
TRBV4-2	NA	NA	TRBJ1-1	TGTGCCAGCAGCCAAGCAGCGAACACTGAAGCTTTCTTT	CASSQAANTEAFF
TRBV4-3	TRBD2	once	TRBJ2-1	TGCGCCAGCAGCCCAGAGGCTAGCGGGAGACCCAATGAGCAGTTCTTC	CASSPEASGRPNEQFF
TRBV5-4	TRBD2	NA	TRBJ2-1	TGTGCCAGCAGTTCAGCGGGAGGGCGCAATGAGCAGTTCTTC	CASSSAGGRNEQFF
TRBV4-1	NA	NA	TRBJ2-2	TGCGCCAGCAGCCTACGGGGTGCGGGATTTTCCGGGGAGCTGTTTTTT	CASSLRGAGFSGELFF
TRBV19	TRBD1	NA	TRBJ2-2	TGTGCCAGTAGGCCTACAGGGGGCACCGGGGAGCTGTTTTTT	CASRPTGGTGELFF
TRBV7-7	NA	NA	TRBJ2-5	TGTGCTAGCAGCTCGGGTTCATGGCCGGGCAGAGAGACCCAGTACTTC	CASSSGSWPGRETQYF
TRBV2	TRBD1	NA	TRBJ2-2	TGTGCCAGCAGTCGGGACAGCACCGGGGAGCTGTTTTTT	CASSRDSTGELFF
TRBV9	NA	NA	TRBJ2-1	TGTGCCATCACACCCCAGTCCCCGTCATGTTCCTACAATGAGCAGTTCTTC	CAITPQSPSCSYNEQFF
TRBV6-1	NA	NA	TRBJ1-1	TGTGCCAGCAGTGAATCGGTGAACACTGAAGCTTTCTTT	CASSESVNTEAFF
TRBV11-2	TRBD2	NA	TRBJ2-1	TGTGCCAGCCGAGCACTAGCGGGAGGTGAGCAGTTCTTC	CASRALAGGEQFF
TRBV19	NA	NA	TRBJ1-3	TGTGCCAGTAGTATGACCCCCGACGGAATTCGAAACACCATATATTTT	CASSMTPDGIRNTIYF